This entry concerns a single T cell receptor (beta chain). No antigen is known for it. No clone much larger than this one lies a single base away; base qualities are absent. This record comes from a study of control samples from healthy donors and cancer patients (dated by TCRdb to the early 2020s). Receptors were amplified or captured by the immunoSEQ multiplex PCR assay. TCRdb retrieved this table from immuneACCESS and kept in-frame rearrangements only. Not all clones are present; in checked studies, unresolved V genes account for under half, and no reason is known for the remainder. The sample table holds some 130,000 clones, of which about 95% were seen once. Around 3.6% of the sample goes to the ten largest clones. V was cut back by 1 base and J by 10 bases, leaving a gap of 8 bases between them. From its cysteine to its phenylalanine, the CDR3 spans 12 amino acids. Only the CDR3 DNA is retained, 36 bases long and in frame from the first base.

The origin of this receptor is a man aged 30 to 45 in good health. The sequenced sample was blood. Here the chain combines TRBV12-3 or TRBV12-4 and TRBJ2-1, with the D gene uncertain. The DNA is TGTGCCAGCAGTTTAGGGCTTTGGGAGCAGTTCTTC. The resulting protein is CASSLGLWEQFF.